Below, 30 T cell receptor beta chains from the same sample are listed, as sequenced in a study of radiation and T cells in renal cell carcinoma. The time point is: blood 2 weeks post-SBRT. Treatment defined: 15 Gy SBRT to primary tumor, nephrectomy 4 weeks later. The method was immunoSEQ multiplex PCR; TCRdb's version includes in-frame clones alone and lacks a portion of them. Seen here are some 130,000 clones, roughly four fifths observed once, and the top ten hold 1.5% to 2%. The sample was blood, taken from a patient whose treatment included radiotherapy and nephrectomy. The receptors shown here come from an older woman with renal cell carcinoma.

This chain connects TRBV19 to TRBJ1-2; D is unclear. The germline V gene encodes CDR1 LNHDA and CDR2 SQIVND (reference sequence). The CDR3 has 14 residues. Trimming removed 4 bases from V and 3 bases from J, with 12 bases in between. CDR3 sequence: CASSRRRQDYGYTF. For the CDR3, the DNA is TGTGCCAGTAGTAGGAGGAGGCAGGACTATGGCTACACCTTC.

The chain couples TRBV19 to TRBJ1-2, with D unresolved. Germline values: CDR1 LNHDA, CDR2 SQIVND (reference sequence). CDR3 size: 12 residues. V was shortened by 6 bases and J by 7 bases, with 12 bases between the two germline ends. In DNA, the CDR3 is TGTGCCAGTAGAGGGAGCAGCACTGGCTACACCTTC. This encodes CASRGSSTGYTF.

The chain employs TRBV7-6 and TRBJ2-1; possibly TRBD1 for D (6 bases). In germline, CDR1 is SGHVS, CDR2 FNYEAQ. Trimming removed 5 bases from V and 0 bases from J, with 8 bases in between. This CDR3 is built from 14 residues. CDR3 coding DNA: TGTGCCAGCAGCCCGGACAGCTCCTACAATGAGCAGTTCTTC. Translating gives CASSPDSSYNEQFF.

The rearrangement uses TRBV7-2 and TRBJ1-1; D gene uncertain. The germline V gene encodes CDR1 SGHTA and CDR2 FQGNSA. There are 16 residues in the CDR3. V was shortened by 4 bases and J by 2 bases, with 17 bases between the two germline ends. CDR3 loop: CASSSAWGRRNTEAFF. The CDR3 DNA sequence: TGTGCCAGCAGCTCCGCATGGGGAAGGCGAAACACTGAAGCTTTCTTT. The full variable domain, completed using reference TRBV7-2 and TRBJ1-1, is GAGVSQSPSNKVTEKGKDVELRCDPISGHTALYWYRQSLGQGLEFLIYFQGNSAPDKSGLPSDRFSAERTGGSVSTLTIQRTQQEDSAVYLCASSSAWGRRNTEAFFGQGTRLTVV.

The chain uses TRBV19 and TRBJ1-1; D remains ambiguous. Germline-derived CDR1 and CDR2 are LNHDA and SQIVND (reference sequence). This CDR3 comprises 14 residues. The V gene lost 1 base and the J gene lost 11 bases, with 17 bases spanning the gap. The CDR3 sequence is CASSIVDSGLGAFF. The CDR3 coding sequence is TGTGCCAGTAGTATAGTCGATTCGGGCCTGGGGGCTTTCTTT.

This clone turned up a few times. CDR3 protein: CASRTLTGGGGYTF. As DNA, the CDR3 is TGTGCCAGCAGGACCCTGACAGGGGGCGGTGGCTACACCTTC. The chain has TRBV6-5 and TRBJ1-2; 10 nucleotides match TRBD1. The ends lost 6 bases at V and 7 bases at J; junction bases unmatched: 8. The length of the CDR3 is 14 residues. The germline CDR1 and CDR2 sequences are MNHEY and SVGAGI.

The rearrangement uses TRBV5-5 and TRBJ2-1, with 7 bases matching TRBD1. CDR3 length equals 15 residues. J lost 3 bases, V lost 0 bases, and 3 bases had no gene match. Germline loops: CDR1 SGHKS, CDR2 YYEKEE (reference sequence). This chain's CDR3 is CASSLGQGVYNEQFF. CDR3 in DNA: TGTGCCAGCAGCTTGGGGCAGGGGGTCTACAATGAGCAGTTCTTC.

The rearrangement links TRBV5-1 to TRBJ1-2; TRBD1 might be the D (6 bases). Germline CDR1 is SGHRS and CDR2 is YFSETQ. The V end lost 5 bases, the J end lost 4 bases, and 24 bases lay between the germline ends. The CDR3 totals 17 residues. As DNA, the CDR3 is TGCGCCAGCAGGTTCACCCCGGATGTAGGGGGAAGCTATGGCTACACCTTC. The encoded protein is CASRFTPDVGGSYGYTF.

This chain links TRBV28 with TRBJ1-5, with no clear D. The CDR3 sequence is 16 residues long. Germline CDR1 is MDHEN and CDR2 is SYDVKM. The V end lost 7 bases, the J end lost 3 bases, and 19 bases lay between the germline ends. The CDR3 here is CASTPDTAGSNQPQHF. In DNA, the CDR3 is TGTGCCAGCACCCCCGACACGGCCGGGTCCAATCAGCCCCAGCATTTT.

This clone was seen at least ten times. The chain employs TRBV19 and TRBJ2-7; 7 positions match TRBD2. The CDR3 totals 13 residues. After removal of 2 bases from V and 7 bases from J, the junction contained 5 bases not matched to a gene. Germline CDR1 reads LNHDA; CDR2 reads SQIVND (reference sequence). DNA for the CDR3: TGTGCCAGTAGTATACGGCCCGGGAGGGAGCAGTACTTC. It specifies CASSIRPGREQYF. Using reference TRBV19 and TRBJ2-7 for the parts outside the CDR3, the full variable domain is DGGITQSPKYLFRKEGQNVTLSCEQNLNHDAMYWYRQDPGQGLRLIYYSQIVNDFQKGDIAEGYSVSREKKESFPLTVTSAQKNPTAFYLCASSIRPGREQYFGPGTRLTVT.

Concerning this clone itself: A read error may produce the germline difference seen at one junction end. The chain recombines TRBV19 with TRBJ2-3; 12 bases are shared with TRBD2. Looked up from germline, CDR1 is LNHDA and CDR2 is SQIVND (reference sequence). This CDR3 has 17 amino acids. CDR3: CASSIGLAGGNTDTQYF. In nucleotides, the CDR3 is TGTGCCAGCAGTATAGGTCTAGCGGGGGGGAACACAGATACGCAGTATTTT.

This chain links TRBV2 with TRBJ2-3, with D possibly TRBD2 on 6 matching bases. CDR1 SNHLY and CDR2 FYNNEI come from the germline V gene. The CDR3 extends over 14 amino acids. Trimming shortened V by 7 bases and J by 3 bases, and 14 bases separated the two germline ends. CDR3 sequence reads: CASTRDGGTDTQYF. CDR3 DNA sequence: TGTGCCAGCACCCGGGACGGGGGTACAGATACGCAGTATTTT.

The rearrangement joins TRBV6-4 to TRBJ1-6; 9 bases are shared with TRBD1. V lost 5 bases and J lost 5; bases outside the gene matches: 4. The CDR3 covers 15 residues. Germline CDR1 and CDR2: MRHNA and SNTAGT. The CDR3 nucleotides read TGTGCCAGCAGTCTCGACAGGGGGGATAATTCACCCCTCCACTTT. Translating gives CASSLDRGDNSPLHF.

This clone was seen a few times. The chain carries TRBV10-3 and TRBJ1-6, with 7 bases identical to TRBD1. The CDR3 extends over 15 amino acids. V trimming: 3 bases; J trimming: 5 bases; junction bases outside the gene matches: 4. Germline assignment: CDR1 ENHRY and CDR2 SYGVKD. CDR3 sequence: CAISDGTAHNSPLHF. The DNA for the CDR3 is TGTGCCATCAGTGATGGGACAGCTCATAATTCACCCCTCCACTTT.

This sequence joins TRBV25-1 and TRBJ1-2; 9 positions agree with TRBD1. Germline V lookup: CDR1 MGHDK, CDR2 SYGVNS. The CDR3 loop spans 15 amino acids. With V trimmed by 8 bases and J by 8 bases, 15 bases remained unmatched. CDR3 in DNA: TGTGCCAGCCGAGCAACCTCGGACAGGGGTGAGGGCTACACCTTC. It codes for CASRATSDRGEGYTF.

The CDR3 bases are TGTGCCAGCAGTACATCTTCCGGGACAGGGGGCTACGAGCAGTACTTC. This encodes CASSTSSGTGGYEQYF. The chain employs TRBV28 and TRBJ2-7, with 11 positions matching TRBD1. The germline gives CDR1 MDHEN, CDR2 SYDVKM. The junction had 9 bases not matched to a gene; V was cut back by 5 bases and J by 3 bases. The CDR3 extends over 16 amino acids.

V and J are TRBV30 and TRBJ1-4; D ambiguous. The CDR3 is 14 residues long. V lost 1 base and J lost 8, with 14 bases in between. From germline, CDR1 is GTSNPN and CDR2 SVGIG (reference sequence). The CDR3 bases are TGTGCCTGGAGTGACCCCAACGGCAGGGAAAAACTGTTTTTT. Translated, it gives CAWSDPNGREKLFF.

The genes are TRBV29-1 and TRBJ2-7; no firm D call. The CDR3 extends over 16 amino acids. Deletions cut 7 bases from V and 0 bases from J, with 22 bases between. The V gene's germline CDR1 is SQVTM and CDR2 ANQGSEA. In DNA form, the CDR3 reads TGCAGCGCTCTACTGGAACCTCCCCGCGGCTCCTACGAGCAGTACTTC. It yields the protein CSALLEPPRGSYEQYF.

J is TRBJ2-1 and V is TRBV2, with D tentatively TRBD1 (6 bases). Per germline, CDR1 SNHLY and CDR2 FYNNEI. CDR3 size: 10 residues. The V and J ends lost 6 bases and 11 bases respectively, with 8 bases between them. CDR3 bases: TGTGCCAGCAGCTGGGACAAGCAGTTCTTC. Translated, it gives CASSWDKQFF.

The chain uses TRBV6-7 and TRBJ1-2, with TRBD1 matching 12 bases. TRBV6-7 is labeled an ORF, and its function is uncertain. Unmatched junction bases numbered 4, after V lost 0 bases and J lost 8 bases. This CDR3 has 15 residues. CDR3 protein: CASSYSGQGARGYTF. CDR3 coding DNA: TGTGCCAGCAGTTACTCGGGACAGGGGGCTCGCGGCTACACCTTC.

The genes are TRBV6-5 and TRBJ1-1; a possible D gene is TRBD1 (6 bases). Per germline, CDR1 MNHEY and CDR2 SVGAGI. The CDR3 runs 15 residues. Trimming left V 2 bases short and J 1 base short, with 11 bases between. CDR3 sequence (DNA): TGTGCCAGCAGTTACGGTACAGGGACGAACACTGAAGCTTTCTTT. Amino acid sequence: CASSYGTGTNTEAFF.

V gene TRBV10-3 combines with J gene TRBJ2-1, with a tentative D call TRBD2 (6 bases). The CDR3 covers 17 residues. V lost 0 bases to trimming and J lost 3 bases, with 15 bases between them. Per germline, CDR1 ENHRY and CDR2 SYGVKD. CDR3 nucleotide sequence: TGTGCCATCAGTGAGTCCAGCGGCGGGGAATACTACAATGAGCAGTTCTTC. Its protein product is CAISESSGGEYYNEQFF.

This clone was detected once. The chain carries TRBV29-1 and TRBJ2-7; 8 bases match TRBD1. Germline V gene lookup returns CDR1 SQVTM and CDR2 ANQGSEA. The CDR3 length is 18 residues. The ends lost 7 bases at V and 4 bases at J; junction bases unmatched: 24. CDR3 sequence reads: CSATPGTGKNRPTYEQYF. In DNA, the CDR3 is TGCAGCGCCACCCCCGGGACAGGCAAAAACCGCCCCACTTACGAGCAGTACTTC.

This rearrangement joins TRBV12-5 to TRBJ1-5; D ambiguous. Germline V CDR1 and CDR2: LGHNT, FRNRAP. The CDR3 is 13 residues long. V lost 1 base and J 6 bases, leaving 7 bases between the germline ends. The CDR3 region is CASGLGEGQPQHF. The CDR3 bases are TGTGCTAGTGGTTTGGGGGAGGGTCAGCCCCAGCATTTT.

CDR3 DNA: TGTGCCAGCTCACCATCGAATTACGAGCAGTACTTC. It is translated as CASSPSNYEQYF. This sequence joins TRBV18 and TRBJ2-7; D is ambiguous. V shed 2 bases and J shed 4 bases, with 6 bases lying between them. In germline, CDR1 is KGHSH, CDR2 LQKENI. This CDR3 spans 12 amino acids.

The rearrangement joins TRBV9 to TRBJ2-2, with D unclear. The ends were cut back, 2 bases at V and 0 bases at J, with 8 bases in the middle. CDR1 is SGDLS and CDR2 is YYNGEE in the germline V gene. There are 15 residues in the CDR3. Here the CDR3 DNA reads TGTGCCAGCAGCGTTGGAGTAGCGAACACCGGGGAGCTGTTTTTT. Translated, it gives CASSVGVANTGELFF.

The rearrangement joins TRBV19 to TRBJ1-2; D ambiguous. The germline CDR1 and CDR2 sequences are LNHDA and SQIVND (reference sequence). The length of the CDR3 is 14 residues. Trimming left V 4 bases short and J 3 bases short, with 12 bases between. CDR3 sequence reads: CASSTLRGDYGYTF. The CDR3 nucleotides read TGTGCCAGTAGTACTCTCAGAGGTGACTATGGCTACACCTTC.

The rearrangement uses TRBV6-1 and TRBJ1-6; no clear D. Germline CDR1 MNHNS, CDR2 SASEGT. This CDR3 has 12 residues. V shed 2 bases and J shed 11 bases, with 7 bases lying between them. The CDR3: CASSESSAPLHF. The CDR3 nucleotides are TGTGCCAGCAGTGAAAGTAGTGCACCCCTCCACTTT.

This chain joins TRBV19 and TRBJ2-1; weak D call: TRBD1 (5 bases). V shed 7 bases and J shed 4 bases, with 14 bases lying between them. The CDR3 spans 14 residues. The germline V gene encodes CDR1 LNHDA and CDR2 SQIVND (reference sequence). The CDR3 coding sequence is TGTGCCAGTAATCTGGGGCCAGCTTACAATGAGCAGTTCTTC. Translating gives CASNLGPAYNEQFF.

The gene calls are TRBV28 and TRBJ1-3; a weak D match, TRBD1 (5 bases). Trimming stripped 3 bases from V and 0 bases from J, with 12 bases between. The CDR3 is 16 amino acids. Germline-derived CDR1 and CDR2 are MDHEN and SYDVKM. CDR3 amino acids: CASSLGGFHSGNTIYF. CDR3 DNA: TGTGCCAGCAGTTTGGGGGGGTTCCACTCTGGAAACACCATATATTTT.